One and the same sample provided the 32 T cell receptor beta chains below, sequenced in a study of PD-L1 blockade in urothelial cancer. Assay: immunoSEQ multiplex PCR; the TCRdb copy retains only in-frame clones and omits some. The sample lists roughly 100,000 clones, 80% to 90% seen once, with about 1% in the top ten. The time point: pretreatment peripheral blood. The sequencing used PBMCs, collected around atezolizumab (anti-PD-L1) treatment. Receptors originate from a woman older than 75 with urothelial cancer.

CDR3 DNA: TGTGCCAGTATTAGTCAGGGGGGTCAGCCCCAGCATTTT. Protein product: CASISQGGQPQHF. This rearrangement joins TRBV2 to TRBJ1-5; 7 nucleotides line up with TRBD1. With V trimmed by 9 bases and J by 6 bases, 8 bases remained unmatched. CDR1 SNHLY and CDR2 FYNNEI come from the germline V gene. CDR3 size: 13 residues. The full variable domain, its missing parts supplied by reference TRBV2 and TRBJ1-5, is EPEVTQTPSHQVTQMGQEVILRCVPISNHLYFYWYRQILGQKVEFLVSFYNNEISEKSEIFDDQFSVERPDGSNFTLKIRSTKLEDSAMYFCASISQGGQPQHFGDGTRLSIL.

The V gene is TRBV7-8, the J gene TRBJ2-6; TRBD2 might be the D (6 bases). The V and J ends lost 5 bases and 0 bases respectively, with 11 bases between them. The CDR3 has 16 amino acids. Germline assignment: CDR1 SGHVS and CDR2 FQNEAQ. Written as DNA, the CDR3 is TGTGCCAGCAGCCCCCGGGGGAGCTCTGGGGCCAACGTCCTGACTTTC. Translated, it gives CASSPRGSSGANVLTF.

The V gene is TRBV20-1, the J gene TRBJ2-1; tentative D call: TRBD1 (5 bases). CDR3 length equals 11 residues. The germline gives CDR1 DFQATT, CDR2 SNEGSKA (reference sequence). Trimming took 6 bases from V and 9 from J, leaving 12 bases between them. CDR3 in DNA: TGCAGTGCGGAACCACAGGCTGAGCAGTTCTTC. It yields the protein CSAEPQAEQFF.

The chain has TRBV5-4 and TRBJ2-5; maybe TRBD2 (6 bases). Germline CDR1 is SGHNT and CDR2 is YYREEE (reference sequence). The CDR3 is made up of 15 amino acids. Between the trimmed V and J ends, which lost 9 bases and 0 bases, there was a span of 18 bases. The CDR3 protein is CATINYREYQETQYF. The CDR3 nucleotides read TGTGCCACCATCAACTACCGGGAGTACCAAGAGACCCAGTACTTC.

The chain is built from TRBV7-3 and TRBJ2-5; 7 bases map to TRBD2. Losses at the gene ends were 1 base for V and 5 bases for J; bases not matched to a gene: 7. CDR1 is SGHTA, CDR2 FQGTGA, per germline. The CDR3 is made up of 15 amino acids. CDR3 in amino acids: CASSLSRASGETQYF. The CDR3 nucleotides read TGTGCCAGCAGCTTAAGTCGGGCTAGCGGTGAGACCCAGTACTTC.

V and J are TRBV4-1 and TRBJ2-3; D is undetermined. The V gene's germline CDR1 is MGHRA and CDR2 YSYEKL. V was cut by 0 bases and J by 4 bases, with 8 bases left in between. CDR3 size: 14 residues. CDR3 region: CASSQESLSDTQYF. The CDR3 nucleotides read TGCGCCAGCAGCCAAGAATCTCTCTCAGATACGCAGTATTTT.

The chain couples TRBV30 to TRBJ2-7; D perhaps matches TRBD2 (7 bases). V dropped 2 bases and J dropped 5 bases, with 13 bases sitting between them. Germline V gene lookup returns CDR1 GTSNPN and CDR2 SVGIG (reference sequence). CDR3 length: 13 amino acids. CDR3 amino acids: CAWSTSGGHEQYF. The CDR3 nucleotides read TGTGCCTGGAGTACGTCGGGGGGCCACGAGCAGTACTTC. The variable domain in full, with the rest retrieved from reference TRBV30 and TRBJ2-7, is SQTIHQWPATLVQPVGSPLSLECTVEGTSNPNLYWYRQAAGRGLQLLFYSVGIGQISSEVPQNLSASRPQDRQFILSSKKLLLSDSGFYLCAWSTSGGHEQYFGPGTRLTVT.

V usage is TRBV28 and J usage is TRBJ1-1, with TRBD1 as a possible D gene (5 bases). The V gene's germline CDR1 is MDHEN and CDR2 SYDVKM. The V end was cut by 3 bases, the J end by 10 bases, with 21 bases between. The length of the CDR3 is 15 residues. CDR3 coding DNA: TGTGCCAGCAGTTTCCCCCCAGGGTACCTCGAAGCAGCTTTCTTT. It encodes CASSFPPGYLEAAFF.

The rearrangement joins TRBV30 to TRBJ1-4; 8 nucleotides line up with TRBD1. The CDR3 extends over 15 amino acids. With 0 bases clipped from V and 6 bases from J, the junction kept 6 bases outside the gene matches. Germline CDR1 reads GTSNPN; CDR2 reads SVGIG (reference sequence). Written as DNA, the CDR3 is TGTGCCTGGAGTGTACTCCAGGGGGCGTATGAAAAACTGTTTTTT. Its protein is CAWSVLQGAYEKLFF.

The V call is TRBV5-1, the J call TRBJ2-1; 9 bases align to TRBD2. Germline loops: CDR1 SGHRS, CDR2 YFSETQ. The junction had 7 bases not matched to a gene; V was cut back by 3 bases and J by 6 bases. This CDR3 has 15 residues. CDR3 amino acids: CASSSQREAFNEQFF. For the CDR3, the DNA is TGCGCCAGCAGCTCGCAGCGGGAGGCCTTCAATGAGCAGTTCTTC.

The CDR3 region has the DNA TGCGCCAGCAGCTCGATGAGCGGGATTCCCTCCTACGAGCAGTACTTC. This translates into CASSSMSGIPSYEQYF. The V and J genes are TRBV5-1 and TRBJ2-7, with 7 positions matching TRBD2. Germline values: CDR1 SGHRS, CDR2 YFSETQ. V gave up 3 bases and J gave up 0 bases; unmatched junction bases: 9. The CDR3 spans 16 residues. The full variable domain, in which reference TRBV5-1 and TRBJ2-7 provide the parts outside the CDR3, is KAGVTQTPRYLIKTRGQQVTLSCSPISGHRSVSWYQQTPGQGLQFLFEYFSETQRNKGNFPGRFSGRQFSNSRSEMNVSTLELGDSALYLCASSSMSGIPSYEQYFGPGTRLTVT.

The chain employs TRBV7-7 and TRBJ2-5; D may be TRBD2 (7 bases). This CDR3 comprises 16 residues. Germline V CDR1 and CDR2: SSHAT, FNYEAQ (reference sequence). V lost 6 bases, J lost 5 bases, and 22 bases lay in between. The CDR3 sequence is CASSGGGLAMRETQYF. In DNA, the CDR3 is TGTGCCAGCAGTGGGGGGGGGCTAGCGATGAGGGAGACCCAGTACTTC.

The rearrangement links TRBV28 to TRBJ2-3; the match to TRBD2 covers 10 bases. Trimming took 2 bases from V and 5 from J; bases not matched to a gene: 7. Germline-derived CDR1 and CDR2 are MDHEN and SYDVKM. The CDR3 is 16 amino acids. In nucleotides, the CDR3 is TGTGCCAGCAGTTTACTAGCGGGAGATAACGGAGATACGCAGTATTTT. Its protein is CASSLLAGDNGDTQYF.

There are a few counts of this clone. This chain's CDR3 is CASSRMDSDNEQFF. DNA for the CDR3: TGCGCCAGCAGCCGAATGGACAGCGACAATGAGCAGTTCTTC. V and J are TRBV5-1 and TRBJ2-1, with a possible D match to TRBD1 (6 bases). Trimming removed 4 bases from V and 5 bases from J, with 13 bases in between. The CDR3 contains 14 residues. Germline V CDR1 and CDR2: SGHRS, YFSETQ. The entire variable domain, with the rest obtained from reference TRBV5-1 and TRBJ2-1, is as follows: KAGVTQTPRYLIKTRGQQVTLSCSPISGHRSVSWYQQTPGQGLQFLFEYFSETQRNKGNFPGRFSGRQFSNSRSEMNVSTLELGDSALYLCASSRMDSDNEQFFGPGTRLTVL.

Only one count was recorded for this clone. The V call is TRBV18, the J call TRBJ2-3; TRBD1 matches 7 bases. Germline V CDR1 and CDR2: KGHSH, LQKENI. This CDR3 contains 14 residues. The V and J ends lost 2 bases and 4 bases, in that order; junction bases with no gene match: 3. The CDR3 region has the DNA TGTGCCAGCTCACCAGAAACAGGGGCAGATACGCAGTATTTT. Translating gives CASSPETGADTQYF.

V usage is TRBV2 and J usage is TRBJ2-1; 8 bases map to TRBD2. The V and J ends lost 7 bases and 5 bases, in that order; junction bases with no gene match: 25. Germline V gene sequence: CDR1 SNHLY, CDR2 FYNNEI. CDR3 size: 20 residues. The CDR3 loop is CASTDPRGAGGPRGDNEQFF. The CDR3 DNA follows: TGTGCCAGCACCGACCCCAGAGGGGCGGGAGGCCCTCGGGGAGACAATGAGCAGTTCTTC. Based on the CDR3 plus reference TRBV2 and TRBJ2-1, the full variable domain is EPEVTQTPSHQVTQMGQEVILRCVPISNHLYFYWYRQILGQKVEFLVSFYNNEISEKSEIFDDQFSVERPDGSNFTLKIRSTKLEDSAMYFCASTDPRGAGGPRGDNEQFFGPGTRLTVL.

This clone was recorded only once. The chain carries TRBV27 and TRBJ1-1, with D possibly matching TRBD1 (6 bases). V was pared by 2 bases and J by 1 base, with 14 bases between. The CDR3 totals 16 residues. Per the germline V gene, CDR1 is MNHEY and CDR2 is SMNVEV (reference sequence). CDR3 loop: CASSLTPGGRNTEAFF. CDR3 sequence (DNA): TGTGCCAGCAGTTTAACACCCGGGGGGCGGAACACTGAAGCTTTCTTT.

V gene TRBV27 combines with J gene TRBJ1-5; 11 bases align to TRBD1. Germline lookup yields CDR1 MNHEY and CDR2 SMNVEV (reference sequence). This CDR3 comprises 15 residues. V was clipped by 6 bases and J by 5 bases; unmatched bases: 6. CDR3 amino acids: CASSPGQGAHQPQHF. CDR3 coding DNA: TGTGCCAGCAGCCCCGGACAGGGGGCTCATCAGCCCCAGCATTTT.

This chain connects TRBV7-2 to TRBJ2-3; the D is unclear. From germline, CDR1 is SGHTA and CDR2 FQGNSA. The CDR3 extends over 15 amino acids. With 1 base removed from V and 1 base from J, the gap between germline ends came to 9 bases. This chain's CDR3 is CASSLDATRTDTQYF. The CDR3 nucleotides read TGTGCCAGCAGCTTAGACGCGACACGCACAGATACGCAGTATTTT.

The J gene is TRBJ2-2, the V gene TRBV11-2; no reliable D call. Germline loops: CDR1 SGHAT, CDR2 FQNNGV. This CDR3 spans 16 amino acids. Trimming removed 5 bases from V and 2 bases from J, with 15 bases in between. The CDR3 sequence: CASSHKVGPNTGELFF. As DNA, the CDR3 is TGTGCCAGCAGCCACAAGGTGGGCCCAAACACCGGGGAGCTGTTTTTT.

The chain links TRBV28 to TRBJ1-5, with a weak D call TRBD1 (5 bases). Germline CDR1 is MDHEN and CDR2 is SYDVKM. Trimming stripped 3 bases from V and 5 bases from J, with 20 bases between. The CDR3 spans 17 residues. CDR3 loop: CASSLPSLGLIDQPQHF. CDR3 nucleotide sequence: TGTGCCAGCAGTTTGCCGTCATTGGGACTGATTGATCAGCCCCAGCATTTT.

This clone appeared once. V usage is TRBV28 and J usage is TRBJ2-7; possibly TRBD2 for D (5 bases). Per the germline V gene, CDR1 is MDHEN and CDR2 is SYDVKM. Trimming left V 6 bases short and J 2 bases short, with 26 bases between. The CDR3 has 18 residues. As DNA, the CDR3 is TGTGCCAGCAGCGGTTCTCGAGGGCCGAGCAAAAGCGCCTACGAGCAGTACTTC. This translates into CASSGSRGPSKSAYEQYF.

The V gene is TRBV4-1, the J gene TRBJ2-7; 10 bases line up with TRBD2. The CDR3 length is 16 residues. J lost 2 bases, V lost 0 bases, and 4 bases had no gene match. Germline CDR1 MGHRA, CDR2 YSYEKL. The CDR3, as DNA: TGCGCCAGCAGCCAAGAAGCACTAGCGGGGACCTACGAGCAGTACTTC. Its translation is CASSQEALAGTYEQYF.

The V gene is TRBV7-9, the J gene TRBJ1-1; D remains ambiguous. This CDR3 region has 16 residues. Trimming cost V 8 bases and J 0 bases, with 19 bases left between them. Germline V lookup: CDR1 SEHNR, CDR2 FQNEAQ (reference sequence). This CDR3 reads CASSSGGLEMNTEAFF. CDR3 nucleotide sequence: TGTGCCAGCTCCTCGGGCGGACTAGAAATGAACACTGAAGCTTTCTTT.

This clone has only one observation. The chain is built from TRBV7-2 and TRBJ2-7, with a tentative D call TRBD2 (5 bases). CDR1 SGHTA and CDR2 FQGNSA come from the germline V gene. This CDR3 spans 13 amino acids. V lost 3 bases and J lost 4, with 10 bases in between. In DNA, the CDR3 is TGTGCCAGCAGCTTCACGGGATTGTACGAGCAGTACTTC. This sequence encodes CASSFTGLYEQYF.

V gene TRBV5-6 combines with J gene TRBJ2-3, with D perhaps TRBD2 (5 bases). CDR3 length equals 14 residues. The V and J ends lost 0 bases and 6 bases respectively, with 11 bases between them. The germline CDR1 and CDR2 sequences are SGHDT and YYEEEE. CDR3 loop: CASSLDERADTQYF. The CDR3 bases are TGTGCCAGCAGCTTGGATGAGAGGGCGGATACGCAGTATTTT.

This chain connects TRBV30 to TRBJ2-3; D is unresolved. Looked up from germline, CDR1 is GTSNPN and CDR2 is SVGIG (reference sequence). V was trimmed by 0 bases and J by 9 bases, leaving 10 bases between them. The CDR3 is 12 residues long. Written as DNA, the CDR3 is TGTGCCTGGAGTGTACCGCCCGGGACGCAGTATTTT. It codes for CAWSVPPGTQYF.

The rearrangement uses TRBV4-2 and TRBJ2-7; D is possibly TRBD2 (6 bases). V gave up 1 base and J gave up 2 bases, with 15 bases separating them. The CDR3 is 16 residues long. Germline values: CDR1 LGHNA, CDR2 YNFKEQ. The CDR3 DNA reads TGTGCCAGCAGCCAAGCAGTTGCTAGCGAGCCCTACGAGCAGTACTTC. It yields the protein CASSQAVASEPYEQYF.

The V gene is TRBV2, the J gene TRBJ1-2; the D gene is possibly TRBD1 (6 bases). The CDR3 loop spans 13 amino acids. The V gene's germline CDR1 is SNHLY and CDR2 FYNNEI. Trimming took off 3 bases at V and 5 bases at J, with 10 bases between the two ends. The CDR3 region has the DNA TGTGCCAGCAGTGAGGGGAGGGGGTATGGCTACACCTTC. Its protein is CASSEGRGYGYTF.

The J gene is TRBJ2-5, the V gene TRBV18; 8 nucleotides agree with TRBD1. J gave up 6 bases and V 3 bases, and 3 bases lay outside the gene matches. The germline V gene encodes CDR1 KGHSH and CDR2 LQKENI. This CDR3 has 13 residues. CDR3: CASSPDRAKTQYF. CDR3 nucleotide sequence: TGTGCCAGCTCACCGGACAGGGCGAAGACCCAGTACTTC.

This clone appeared once. This rearrangement joins TRBV4-1 to TRBJ1-5; the match to TRBD1 covers 7 bases. The CDR3 runs 15 residues. The germline gives CDR1 MGHRA, CDR2 YSYEKL. Trimming removed 1 base from V and 4 bases from J; junction bases left unmatched: 4. The CDR3 DNA reads as TGCGCCAGCAGCCAAGGGGGGACAGTAAATCAGCCCCAGCATTTT. Its translation is CASSQGGTVNQPQHF.

The rearrangement joins TRBV4-1 to TRBJ1-1; 10 bases line up with TRBD1. The CDR3 has 17 amino acids. Per germline, CDR1 MGHRA and CDR2 YSYEKL. Trimming at V came to 0 bases and at J to 6 bases, leaving 10 bases not matched to a gene. The CDR3 sequence: CASSQEGWTGGHAEAFF. CDR3 in DNA: TGCGCCAGCAGCCAAGAAGGTTGGACAGGGGGGCATGCTGAAGCTTTCTTT.